These T cell receptor beta chains were read from a single sample in a study of blood T cell repertoires in COVID-19. Data came from immunoSEQ multiplex PCR; TCRdb stores just in-frame clones and leaves some out. This sample has tens of thousands of clones, with about 90% found just once. The sequencing input was peripheral blood. The receptor source for this set is a human donor in a cohort sampled during active COVID-19. Both conserved end residues are part of each CDR3. D genes are given only for firm matches. Rows give clone size only sometimes, using once, few, many, or a class for an expanded clone.

V	D	size	J	DNA	CDR3
TRBV6-5	NA	NA	TRBJ1-5	TGTGCCAGCAGGCCACTGGGCGGCAATCAGCCCCAGCATTTT	CASRPLGGNQPQHF
TRBV5-6	NA	NA	TRBJ2-1	TGTGCCAGCAGCTTGGGAGGTGAGCAGTTCTTC	CASSLGGEQFF
TRBV5-5	TRBD1	once	TRBJ2-5	TGTGCCAGCAGCTTATCGACAGGGTGGATGGAGACCCAGTACTTC	CASSLSTGWMETQYF
TRBV9	TRBD2	NA	TRBJ2-1	TGTGCCAGCAGCGTTAGCGGGAGCTCCTACAATGAGCAGTTCTTC	CASSVSGSSYNEQFF
TRBV5-1	NA	once	TRBJ2-5	TGCGCCAGCAGCCCAGTGGGGCCATCCTTGGCTAGCGAGCCGATAGAGACCCAGTACTTC	CASSPVGPSLASEPIETQYF
TRBV4-1	NA	NA	TRBJ1-5	TGCGCCAGCAGCCAAGTGGACATGGGCTTTTTGAGCAATCAGCCCCAGCATTTT	CASSQVDMGFLSNQPQHF
TRBV6-5	NA	NA	TRBJ2-1	TGTGCCAGCAGTTACTCGGGCGGGGCGGAGCAGTTCTTC	CASSYSGGAEQFF
TRBV5-6	NA	NA	TRBJ1-5	TGTGCCAGCAGCTGGGGGGGGTCTCGGCAGCCCCAGCATTTT	CASSWGGSRQPQHF
TRBV28	NA	NA	TRBJ2-7	TGTGCCAGCAGTTTCGTACAGAGCTCCTACGAGCAGTACTTC	CASSFVQSSYEQYF
TRBV28	TRBD2	NA	TRBJ2-2	TGTGCCAGCCGCCATCTAGCGGCCTTCGCGAACACCGGGGAGCTGTTTTTT	CASRHLAAFANTGELFF
TRBV2	NA	once	TRBJ1-5	TGTGCCAGCAGTGACAGGGGCACTCAGCCCCAGCATTTT	CASSDRGTQPQHF
TRBV19	TRBD1	NA	TRBJ2-2	TGTGCCAGCCGACAGGGTGGGCTCGCCGGGGAGCTGTTTTTT	CASRQGGLAGELFF
TRBV7-9	TRBD2	NA	TRBJ2-1	TGTGCCAGCAGCTTTGGGGCGGGAGCCCACAATGAGCAGTTCTTC	CASSFGAGAHNEQFF
TRBV11-2	NA	NA	TRBJ1-2	TGTGCCAGCATCCCTTGGGAGGGCTCAAGAGGCTACACCTTC	CASIPWEGSRGYTF
TRBV7-8	TRBD2	NA	TRBJ2-1	TGTGCCAGTACCGGGACTAGCGGGAGTAATGAGCAGTTCTTC	CASTGTSGSNEQFF
TRBV4-1	NA	NA	TRBJ1-6	TGCGCCAGCAGCCAAGACAGGGGCGGTTCACCCCTCCACTTT	CASSQDRGGSPLHF
TRBV24-1	TRBD1	NA	TRBJ2-5	TGTGCCACCAGTACGACAGGGGGCGCAGGGACCCAGTACTTC	CATSTTGGAGTQYF
TRBV11-2	TRBD1	NA	TRBJ2-7	TGTGCCAGCAGCTTAGGACAGGGTACCACCTTCTACTACGAGCAGTACTTC	CASSLGQGTTFYYEQYF
TRBV6-2/TRBV6-3	NA	NA	TRBJ2-3	TGTGCCAGCAGTTACGGGTCGGGGAGCACAGATACGCAGTATTTT	CASSYGSGSTDTQYF
TRBV28	TRBD1	NA	TRBJ2-5	TGTGCCAGCAGTCCCAACCGGGACAGGGTCGGGAGGCAAGAGACCCAGTACTTC	CASSPNRDRVGRQETQYF
TRBV21-1	NA	NA	TRBJ2-3	TGTGCCAGCAGCAAAGCTTGTCTAGCGGAGGGATTCACAGATACGCAGTATTTT	CASSKACLAEGFTDTQYF
TRBV5-1	TRBD1	NA	TRBJ2-5	TGCGCCAGCAGCTTGAGGCCGGTGGGACAGGGCCGACTGGGCGAGACCCAGTACTTC	CASSLRPVGQGRLGETQYF
TRBV2	TRBD1	few	TRBJ1-6	TGTGCCAGCAGAGCTTTGGCCGGGACAGGGAATTCACCCCTCCACTTT	CASRALAGTGNSPLHF
TRBV19	TRBD1	NA	TRBJ1-4	TGTGCCAGTACCCGGACAGGAGGGTATGTTGAAAAACTGTTTTTT	CASTRTGGYVEKLFF
TRBV2	NA	NA	TRBJ1-3	TGTGCCAGCAGACCCGACAGCTCCCGTAACACCATATATTTT	CASRPDSSRNTIYF
TRBV3-1/TRBV3-2	TRBD1	NA	TRBJ2-1	TGTGCCAGCAGCCGAAGAGGGACAGGGGTGTACAATGAGCAGTTCTTC	CASSRRGTGVYNEQFF
TRBV5-1	NA	once	TRBJ2-5	TGCGCCAGCAGCTTGGGCGGGACGCTCGCAGGACAAGAGACCCAGTACTTC	CASSLGGTLAGQETQYF
TRBV30	TRBD2	NA	TRBJ2-1	TGTGCCTGGAAAGTCCCCTACCAGCGGGAGGGGAATGAGCAGTTCTTC	CAWKVPYQREGNEQFF
TRBV18	NA	NA	TRBJ2-7	TGTGCCAGCTCACCACAGCTAGCCTACGAGCAGTACTTC	CASSPQLAYEQYF
TRBV7-8	NA	NA	TRBJ1-2	TGTGCCAGCAGCTTATTGCACACTAACTATGGCTACACCTTC	CASSLLHTNYGYTF
TRBV10-3	NA	NA	TRBJ1-1	TGTGCCACCATCGGGGAAATGAACACTGAAGCTTTCTTT	CATIGEMNTEAFF
TRBV19	NA	NA	TRBJ2-4	TGTGCCAGTAGCGGCGGGGTAGCCAAAAACATTCAGTACTTC	CASSGGVAKNIQYF
TRBV7-3	NA	NA	TRBJ2-2	TGTGCCAGCAGCGCCGGGAACACCGGGGAGCTGTTTTTT	CASSAGNTGELFF
TRBV18	TRBD1	NA	TRBJ1-2	TGTGCCAGCTCGCCCGGACAGGGGGGTTGGGGCTACACCTTC	CASSPGQGGWGYTF
TRBV6-5	NA	NA	TRBJ1-3	TGTGCCAGCAGGATTACAGATTCCCCAGGAAACACCATATATTTT	CASRITDSPGNTIYF
TRBV14	NA	medium-sized	TRBJ1-3	TGTGCCAGCAGCCAAGATCTGGCCGGGGGAATCGGAAACACCATATATTTT	CASSQDLAGGIGNTIYF
TRBV15	NA	NA	TRBJ1-5	TGTGCCACCAGCAGAGATCAGGGTCCTCAGCCCCAGCATTTT	CATSRDQGPQPQHF
TRBV2	NA	NA	TRBJ1-1	TGTGCCAGCAACTTTCAGGGAAACACTGAAGCTTTCTTT	CASNFQGNTEAFF
TRBV5-1	TRBD1	NA	TRBJ2-1	TGCGCCAGCAGCTTCATTAGAGGGGGCGATTGGAATGAGCAGTTCTTC	CASSFIRGGDWNEQFF
TRBV18	NA	NA	TRBJ2-3	TGTGCCAGCTCACAGTCGTTAGGCACAGATACGCAGTATTTT	CASSQSLGTDTQYF
TRBV27	NA	NA	TRBJ1-2	TGTGCCAGCAGTTTAGGTACAGCCTATGGCTACACCTTC	CASSLGTAYGYTF